Listed below are T cell receptor beta chains from one sample, sequenced in a study of CD4+ T cells in melanoma. Profiled with immunoSEQ multiplex PCR; TCRdb holds only in-frame clones, not every one. The data contain 9,000 to 13,000 clones, about 70% of them singletons. The sequenced sample was cells from a culture (not recorded whether cultured in vitro). Every receptor here comes from a human donor with melanoma. Each CDR3 is given with its conserved first and last residue. D genes are given only for firm matches. Clone size is given for some rows only: seen once, a few or many times, or a class if the clone is expanded.

>TRBV5-1|NA|NA|TRBJ1-3
TGCGCCAGCAGCCCAGGACGTGACTCTGGAAACACCATATATTTT
CASSPGRDSGNTIYF
>TRBV6-6|TRBD1|NA|TRBJ1-1
TGTGCCAGCCATCGGGACAGCCTTTTAATGAACACTGAAGCTTTCTTT
CASHRDSLLMNTEAFF
>TRBV6-5|NA|NA|TRBJ1-1
TGTGCCAGCAGTTACTTGGGCCCTAACACTGAAGCTTTCTTT
CASSYLGPNTEAFF
>TRBV21-1|NA|medium-sized|TRBJ1-5
TGTGCCAGCGAACTTCGGCCGGGGAGCAATCAGCCCCAGCATTTT
CASELRPGSNQPQHF
>TRBV18|NA|NA|TRBJ1-4
TGTGCCAGCTCGCCAATGCGAGTAGGTAATGAAAAACTGTTTTTT
CASSPMRVGNEKLFF
>TRBV5-4|NA|NA|TRBJ1-2
TGTGCCAGCAGCTTAGATATCATGGGACGAGGGGGCTACACCTTC
CASSLDIMGRGGYTF
>TRBV18|NA|NA|TRBJ2-7
TGTGCCAGCTCACCCGAGGGGGGGGCCTACGAGCAGTACTTC
CASSPEGGAYEQYF
>TRBV9|TRBD1|NA|TRBJ1-2
TGTGCCAGCAGCGTAGATAGGACAGGGAAAGCTAACTATGGCTACACCTTC
CASSVDRTGKANYGYTF
>TRBV11-1|NA|NA|TRBJ2-1
TGTGCCAGCAGCCCAGTCGCGGGGGCCTTCTACAATGAGCAGTTCTTC
CASSPVAGAFYNEQFF
>TRBV29-1|TRBD1|NA|TRBJ1-2
TGCAGCGTTGAATGGCCAGGGGGGCCCAACTATGGCTACACCTTC
CSVEWPGGPNYGYTF
>TRBV27|NA|NA|TRBJ2-7
TGTGCCAGCAGTTTATTTCCCAGGGGGGGCGCGGGCGAGCAGTACTTC
CASSLFPRGGAGEQYF
>TRBV28|TRBD1|NA|TRBJ1-2
TGTGCCAGCGGGGGGTTGGGACAGCTAAGTTTCAACTATGGCTACACCTTC
CASGGLGQLSFNYGYTF
>TRBV19|TRBD1|NA|TRBJ1-1
TGTGCCAGTAGAGGGACAGGGAAGAACACTGAAGCTTTCTTT
CASRGTGKNTEAFF
>TRBV5-1|NA|few|TRBJ2-5
TGCGCCAGCAGCTTGGCCCTCTCCCCAGAAGAGACCCAGTACTTC
CASSLALSPEETQYF
>TRBV9|TRBD2|NA|TRBJ2-7
TGTGCCAGCAGCGTCACTAGCGGGGTCCACGAGCAGTACTTC
CASSVTSGVHEQYF
>TRBV10-3|TRBD1|NA|TRBJ2-1
TGTGCCATCAGTGCACAGGGGAAGGTGAATGAGCAGTTCTTC
CAISAQGKVNEQFF
>TRBV6-5|TRBD1|NA|TRBJ1-1
TGTGCCAGCAGTTCCTACCAGGGACAGGGGAACACTGAAGCTTTCTTT
CASSSYQGQGNTEAFF
>TRBV5-1|NA|few|TRBJ1-2
TGCGCCAGCAGCTCGGGCGTGGGGGGCTACACCTTC
CASSSGVGGYTF
>TRBV5-1|TRBD1|NA|TRBJ1-5
TGCGCCAGCAGCTTGACAGGGGTGGATCAGCCCCAGCATTTT
CASSLTGVDQPQHF
>TRBV10-2|NA|NA|TRBJ2-4
TGCGCCAGCGCCAAACCGGGAGATTCGACTCACGGAAACATTCAGTACTTC
CASAKPGDSTHGNIQYF
>TRBV7-9|NA|NA|TRBJ2-7
TGTGCCAGCAGCCTCCGGGACGGGGCCTACGAGCAGTACTTC
CASSLRDGAYEQYF
>TRBV18|NA|few|TRBJ1-1
TGTGCCAGCTCACCACAACAGGGAGAAGCTTTCTTT
CASSPQQGEAFF
>TRBV4-1|NA|few|TRBJ1-5
TGCGCCAGCAGCCGAGAAGGGGGAGTTCCCATTCAGCCCCAGCATTTT
CASSREGGVPIQPQHF
>TRBV4-1|NA|once|TRBJ1-2
TGCGCCAGCAGCCAAGAATTAGGGACGAGACTTTATGGCTACACCTTC
CASSQELGTRLYGYTF
>TRBV18|TRBD2|NA|TRBJ2-1
TGTGCCAGCTCACCAGATTCCGGGGGGGCCAGGGATGAGCAGTTCTTC
CASSPDSGGARDEQFF
>TRBV6-5|NA|NA|TRBJ1-6
TGTGCCAGCAGTTACGCAGGGAGAACTTATAATTCACCCCTCCACTTT
CASSYAGRTYNSPLHF
>TRBV7-2|NA|NA|TRBJ2-3
TGTGCCAGCAGCTTATATAGTCAGGGGCTGGTGGATACGCAGTATTTT
CASSLYSQGLVDTQYF
>TRBV4-2|TRBD2|NA|TRBJ2-5
TGTGCCAGCAGCCCGCCCGGACTAGCCGGGCAGTACTTC
CASSPPGLAGQYF
>TRBV30|TRBD1|once|TRBJ1-1
TGTGCCTGGCTGACAGGGAAGATGGCAGCTTTCTTT
CAWLTGKMAAFF
>TRBV10-2|TRBD2|NA|TRBJ2-1
TGCGCCAGCAGTCCGGGACTAGCGGGCATCAATGAGCAGTTCTTC
CASSPGLAGINEQFF
>TRBV6-5|NA|medium-sized|TRBJ1-1
TGTGCCAGCAGCGTACAGGTTAAAGGTGAAGCTTTCTTT
CASSVQVKGEAFF
>TRBV11-2|TRBD1|NA|TRBJ1-3
TGTGCCAGCAGCCCGGTTACAGGGGGCATTGGAAACACCATATATTTT
CASSPVTGGIGNTIYF
>TRBV5-1|NA|NA|TRBJ2-6
TGCGCCAGCACACAAACCCTTGCGGGATTGCCCTCTGGGGCCAACGTCCTGACTTTC
CASTQTLAGLPSGANVLTF
>TRBV2|TRBD2|NA|TRBJ2-1
TGTGCCAGCAGTGTGGGGGGGGAGACCTACAATGAGCAGTTCTTC
CASSVGGETYNEQFF
>TRBV4-1|NA|NA|TRBJ2-3
TGCGCCAGCAGCCACGTAGCAGATACGCAGTATTTT
CASSHVADTQYF
>TRBV29-1|NA|NA|TRBJ2-3
TGCAGCGTTCCGGGGGGCTCAGATACGCAGTATTTT
CSVPGGSDTQYF
>TRBV5-4|NA|few|TRBJ2-2
TGTGCCAGCAACTCCCGAAACACCGGGGAGCTGTTTTTT
CASNSRNTGELFF